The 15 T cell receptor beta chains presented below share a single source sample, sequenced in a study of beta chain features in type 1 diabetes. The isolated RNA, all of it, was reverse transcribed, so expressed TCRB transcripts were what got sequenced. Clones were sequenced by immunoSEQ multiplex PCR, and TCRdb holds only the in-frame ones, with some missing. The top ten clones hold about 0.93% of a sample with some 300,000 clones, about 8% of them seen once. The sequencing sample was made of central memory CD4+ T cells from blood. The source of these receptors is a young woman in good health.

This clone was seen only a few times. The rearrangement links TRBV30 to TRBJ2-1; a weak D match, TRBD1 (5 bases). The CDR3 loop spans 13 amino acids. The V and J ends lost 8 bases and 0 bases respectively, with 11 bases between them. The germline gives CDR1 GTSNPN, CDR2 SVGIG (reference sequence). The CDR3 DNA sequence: TGTGCCGGCACAGGAGTCTCCTACAATGAGCAGTTCTTC. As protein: CAGTGVSYNEQFF.

The CDR3 loop is CASSWTSGQGEDYTF. The CDR3 region has the DNA TGCGCCAGCAGCTGGACTTCGGGACAGGGAGAGGACTACACCTTC. The J gene is TRBJ1-2, the V gene TRBV5-1; 9 bases match TRBD1. The junction had 13 bases not matched to a gene; V was cut back by 3 bases and J by 10 bases. Germline CDR1 SGHRS, CDR2 YFSETQ. This CDR3 comprises 15 residues.

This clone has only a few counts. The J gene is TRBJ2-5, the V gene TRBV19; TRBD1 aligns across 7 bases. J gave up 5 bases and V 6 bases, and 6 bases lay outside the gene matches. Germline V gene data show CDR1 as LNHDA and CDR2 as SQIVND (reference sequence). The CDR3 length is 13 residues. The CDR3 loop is CASRNRGSETQYF. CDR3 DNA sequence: TGTGCCAGTAGGAACAGGGGATCGGAGACCCAGTACTTC.

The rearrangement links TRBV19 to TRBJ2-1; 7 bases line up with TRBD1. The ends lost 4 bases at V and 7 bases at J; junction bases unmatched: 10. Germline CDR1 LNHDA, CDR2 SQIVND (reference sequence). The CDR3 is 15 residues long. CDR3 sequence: CASSTTTTGENEQFF. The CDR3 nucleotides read TGTGCCAGTAGTACCACAACTACAGGGGAGAATGAGCAGTTCTTC.

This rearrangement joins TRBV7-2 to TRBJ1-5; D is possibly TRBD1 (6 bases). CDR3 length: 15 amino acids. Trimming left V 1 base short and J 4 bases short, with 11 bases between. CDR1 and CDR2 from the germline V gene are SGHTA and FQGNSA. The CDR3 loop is CASSLEDSLNQPQHF. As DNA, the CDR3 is TGTGCCAGCAGCTTAGAGGACAGCCTTAATCAGCCCCAGCATTTT.

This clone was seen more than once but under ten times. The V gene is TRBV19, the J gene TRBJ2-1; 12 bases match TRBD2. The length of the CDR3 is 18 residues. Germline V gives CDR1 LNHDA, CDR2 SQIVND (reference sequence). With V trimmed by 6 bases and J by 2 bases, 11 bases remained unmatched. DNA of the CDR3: TGTGCCAGTAGCCTACTAGCGGGAGGCTTTGGCGCCTACAATGAGCAGTTCTTC. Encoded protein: CASSLLAGGFGAYNEQFF.

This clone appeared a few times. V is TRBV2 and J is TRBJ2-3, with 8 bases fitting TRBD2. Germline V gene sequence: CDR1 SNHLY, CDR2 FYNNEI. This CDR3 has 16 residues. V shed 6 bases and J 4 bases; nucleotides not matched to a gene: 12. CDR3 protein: CASRTLAGPGADTQYF. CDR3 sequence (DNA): TGTGCCAGCAGGACCCTAGCGGGCCCGGGAGCAGATACGCAGTATTTT.

The CDR3 sequence: CASGTGMNTEAFF. Written as DNA, the CDR3 is TGTGCCAGCGGGACGGGGATGAACACTGAAGCTTTCTTT. V and J are TRBV2 and TRBJ1-1; tentatively, D is TRBD1 (5 bases). Per germline, CDR1 SNHLY and CDR2 FYNNEI. The CDR3 has 13 amino acids. Trimming removed 8 bases from V and 0 bases from J, with 10 bases in between.

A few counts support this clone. This CDR3 reads CASSLVGQGGYGYTF. CDR3 bases: TGCGCCAGCAGCTTGGTGGGACAGGGCGGCTATGGCTACACCTTC. The rearrangement joins TRBV5-1 to TRBJ1-2, with TRBD1 matching 9 bases. The J segment lost 4 bases and the V segment lost 0 bases, leaving 4 bases of the junction unmatched. The CDR3 length is 15 residues. CDR1 is SGHRS, CDR2 YFSETQ, per germline.

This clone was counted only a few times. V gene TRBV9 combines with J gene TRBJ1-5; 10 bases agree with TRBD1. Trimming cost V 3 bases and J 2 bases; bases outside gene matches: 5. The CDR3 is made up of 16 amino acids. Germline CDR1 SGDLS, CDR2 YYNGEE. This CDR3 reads CASSASDRGGNQPQHF. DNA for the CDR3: TGTGCCAGCAGCGCCTCGGACAGGGGGGGCAATCAGCCCCAGCATTTT.

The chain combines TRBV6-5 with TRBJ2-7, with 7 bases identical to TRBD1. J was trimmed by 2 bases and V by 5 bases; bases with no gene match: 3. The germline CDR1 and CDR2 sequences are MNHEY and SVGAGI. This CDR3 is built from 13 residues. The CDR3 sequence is CASSRGQAYEQYF. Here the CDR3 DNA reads TGTGCCAGCAGTCGTGGACAGGCCTACGAGCAGTACTTC.

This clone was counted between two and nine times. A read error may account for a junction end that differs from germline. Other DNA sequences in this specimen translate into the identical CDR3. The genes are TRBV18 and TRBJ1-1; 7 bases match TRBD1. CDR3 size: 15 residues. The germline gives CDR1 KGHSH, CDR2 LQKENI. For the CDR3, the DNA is TGTGCCAGCTCACCCCAATCACAGGGGACCACTGAAGCTTTTTTT. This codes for CASSPQSQGTTEAFF.

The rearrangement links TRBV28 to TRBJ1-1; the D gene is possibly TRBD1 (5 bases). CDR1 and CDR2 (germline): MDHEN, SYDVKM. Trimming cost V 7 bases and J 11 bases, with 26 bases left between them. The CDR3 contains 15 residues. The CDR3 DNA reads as TGTGCCAGCAAGCCTTTCGCGGGGCGCGGAGGTCTTGCTTTCTTT. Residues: CASKPFAGRGGLAFF.

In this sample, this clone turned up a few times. This chain's CDR3 is CSVARDLYTEAFF. The CDR3 region has the DNA TGCAGCGTTGCCAGGGACCTTTACACTGAAGCTTTCTTT. The chain recombines TRBV29-1 with TRBJ1-1; a possible D gene is TRBD1 (5 bases). Germline V gene data show CDR1 as SQVTM and CDR2 as ANQGSEA. The CDR3 has 13 residues. The ends were cut back, 4 bases at V and 3 bases at J, with 12 bases in the middle.

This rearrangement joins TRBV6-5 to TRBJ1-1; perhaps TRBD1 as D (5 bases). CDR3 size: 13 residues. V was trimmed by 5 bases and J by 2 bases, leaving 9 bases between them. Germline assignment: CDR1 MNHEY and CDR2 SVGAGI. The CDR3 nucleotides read TGTGCCAGCAGTCCAGGGATCAACACTGAAGCTTTCTTT. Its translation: CASSPGINTEAFF.